This record concerns one TCR beta chain sequence. The data derive from a study of T cells after somatic rescue of genetic block. The CDR3 sequence is 15 residues long. V gave up 1 base and J gave up 0 bases, with 9 bases separating them. Germline CDR1 and CDR2: MGHRA and YSYEKL. Profiled with immunoSEQ multiplex PCR; TCRdb holds only in-frame clones, not every one. The sample holds 95,000 to 120,000 clones, about 93% seen once. The receptor was derived from a woman under 30. The chain couples TRBV4-1 to TRBJ2-5; D is unclear. Source material: peripheral blood mononuclear cells (PBMCs). The CDR3 loop is CASSQGTSNQETQYF. CDR3 sequence (DNA): TGCGCCAGCAGCCAAGGGACGTCTAACCAAGAGACCCAGTACTTC.